One sample yielded the 21 T cell receptor beta chains listed below, sequenced in a study of blood T cells in healthy people across ages. Next came a second PCR, run for about 6 to 12 cycles, which used a sample-barcoded 5' primer along with a J-beta primer mix. TCRdb re-called the 5' RACE reads with MiXCR, one entry per CDR3 protein. The data show some 1,800,000 distinct CDR3 sequences, roughly two fifths seen once. The sequenced material came from blood. The receptors were gathered from a human donor in good health.

The V call is TRBV6-5, the J call TRBJ2-1; the D gene is possibly TRBD2 (5 bases). Germline V lookup: CDR1 MNHEY, CDR2 SVGAGI. The CDR3 consists of 15 residues. V was clipped by 1 base and J by 8 bases, with 15 bases between them. Written as DNA, the CDR3 is TGTGCCAGCAGTTACTTCGGGATTGAAGGGCATGAGCAGTTCTTC. Translation: CASSYFGIEGHEQFF.

This clonotype appeared a few times. The chain combines TRBV2 with TRBJ2-4; 7 bases are a match to TRBD1. Germline CDR1 and CDR2: SNHLY and FYNNEI. V lost 5 bases to trimming and J lost 7 bases; unmatched junction nucleotides: 8. The CDR3 is made up of 14 amino acids. CDR3 loop: CASSPGDSRNIQYF. As DNA, the CDR3 is TGTGCCAGCAGTCCTGGGGACAGTCGGAACATTCAGTACTTC.

The chain uses TRBV5-1 and TRBJ1-5; no definite D call. V lost 5 bases, J lost 4 bases, and 10 bases lay in between. CDR3 length equals 13 residues. In germline, CDR1 is SGHRS, CDR2 YFSETQ. This CDR3 is CASRLESNQPQHF. The CDR3 DNA sequence: TGCGCCAGCAGGCTCGAGAGTAATCAGCCCCAGCATTTT. The full variable domain, completed using reference TRBV5-1 and TRBJ1-5, is KAGVTQTPRYLIKTRGQQVTLSCSPISGHRSVSWYQQTPGQGLQFLFEYFSETQRNKGNFPGRFSGRQFSNSRSEMNVSTLELGDSALYLCASRLESNQPQHFGDGTRLSIL.

The chain has TRBV7-9 and TRBJ1-1; D not resolved. V gave up 10 bases and J gave up 1 base, with 16 bases separating them. The CDR3 extends over 14 amino acids. Germline V CDR1 and CDR2: SEHNR, FQNEAQ (reference sequence). This chain's CDR3 is CAILLLDGNTEAFF. The CDR3 DNA follows: TGTGCCATCCTTCTACTAGACGGGAACACTGAAGCTTTCTTT.

The table lists this clonotype with a few counts. The rearrangement uses TRBV6-5 and TRBJ1-2, with 7 nucleotides matching TRBD1. The CDR3 is 14 amino acids. Germline loops: CDR1 MNHEY, CDR2 SVGAGI. The V and J ends lost 5 bases and 11 bases, in that order; junction bases with no gene match: 14. CDR3 coding DNA: TGTGCCAGCAGTAAGGGGGCGGATCACCTTCTATACACCTTC. Its protein product is CASSKGADHLLYTF.

The chain carries TRBV7-2 and TRBJ1-1; D not resolved. There are 14 residues in the CDR3. V was pared by 3 bases and J by 1 base, with 9 bases between. Germline V gene lookup returns CDR1 SGHTA and CDR2 FQGNSA. The CDR3 sequence: CASSFFSSNTEAFF. CDR3 DNA sequence: TGTGCCAGCAGCTTTTTTAGCTCGAACACTGAAGCTTTCTTT.

The table lists this clonotype with a few counts. The rearrangement joins TRBV7-2 to TRBJ2-1; 13 nucleotides align to TRBD2. CDR1 is SGHTA and CDR2 is FQGNSA in the germline V gene. The CDR3 has 16 residues. Unmatched junction bases numbered 8, after V lost 6 bases and J lost 6 bases. CDR3 loop: CASRVEGTSGANEQFF. CDR3 DNA sequence: TGTGCCAGCAGGGTCGAGGGGACTAGCGGGGCCAATGAGCAGTTCTTC. Complete variable domain (other parts from reference TRBV7-2 and TRBJ2-1): GAGVSQSPSNKVTEKGKDVELRCDPISGHTALYWYRQSLGQGLEFLIYFQGNSAPDKSGLPSDRFSAERTGGSVSTLTIQRTQQEDSAVYLCASRVEGTSGANEQFFGPGTRLTVL.

This clonotype was picked up one time. The chain carries TRBV7-9 and TRBJ1-1, with D unresolved. Germline CDR1 is SEHNR and CDR2 is FQNEAQ (reference sequence). The length of the CDR3 is 10 residues. Trimming removed 10 bases at V and 4 bases at J, with 7 bases between. CDR3 sequence: CAIEGTEAFF. The CDR3 DNA sequence: TGTGCCATTGAGGGCACTGAAGCTTTCTTT.

The chain combines TRBV3-1 with TRBJ2-4; possibly TRBD1 for D (5 bases). The ends were cut back, 1 base at V and 13 bases at J, with 17 bases in the middle. Germline CDR1 and CDR2: LGHDT and YNNKEL (reference sequence). CDR3 length: 14 residues. The CDR3 DNA is TGTGCCAGCAGCCAAGGGCAGACAGATTTTGAGCAGTACTTC. This gives the protein CASSQGQTDFEQYF.

CDR3 in amino acids: CAIRAQRGGPQETQYF. In DNA, the CDR3 is TGTGCCATCAGGGCTCAACGGGGGGGACCCCAAGAGACCCAGTACTTC. The rearrangement joins TRBV10-3 to TRBJ2-5, with 8 nucleotides matching TRBD2. The CDR3 extends over 16 amino acids. Germline V gene data show CDR1 as ENHRY and CDR2 as SYGVKD. V lost 6 bases to trimming and J lost 1 base; unmatched junction nucleotides: 10.

In its sample, this clonotype was seen many times. An end of the junction differs from the germline gene, which may be a read error. The chain carries TRBV27 and TRBJ2-4, with D perhaps matching TRBD1 or TRBD2 (5 bases each). Near its end, the DNA agrees better with TRBJ2-7, so the J call may be wrong. Germline V gene sequence: CDR1 MNHEY, CDR2 SMNVEV (reference sequence). The CDR3 contains 13 residues. The CDR3 region is CASSFSRGVEQYF. Here the CDR3 DNA reads TGCGCCAGCAGCTTCTCTCGAGGGGTCGAGCAGTACTTC.

This clonotype was counted between two and nine times. This rearrangement joins TRBV18 to TRBJ1-1; D may be TRBD1 (5 bases). V lost 2 bases and J lost 7, with 14 bases in between. CDR1 is KGHSH, CDR2 LQKENI, per germline. The CDR3 has 14 amino acids. The CDR3 DNA sequence: TGTGCCAGCTCACCAGGGGGAATGGGGGATGAAGCTTTCTTT. It translates to CASSPGGMGDEAFF.

This clonotype has only a few counts. The chain links TRBV5-1 to TRBJ2-1; TRBD2 matches 7 bases. CDR1 is SGHRS and CDR2 is YFSETQ in the germline V gene. Trimming took 3 bases from V and 5 from J; bases not matched to a gene: 8. This CDR3 has 15 amino acids. The CDR3 protein is CASSSRTRTDNEQFF. CDR3 DNA: TGCGCCAGCAGCTCACGGACTAGGACTGACAATGAGCAGTTCTTC.

The rearrangement joins TRBV27 to TRBJ2-7, with D unclear. The CDR3 is made up of 13 amino acids. Between the trimmed V and J ends, which lost 6 bases and 3 bases, there was a span of 12 bases. Germline V lookup: CDR1 MNHEY, CDR2 SMNVEV (reference sequence). CDR3 amino acids: CASSTYPGYEQYF. The CDR3 nucleotides are TGTGCCAGCAGCACCTACCCAGGCTACGAGCAGTACTTC.

This clonotype is a singleton in its sample. The chain links TRBV7-2 to TRBJ1-2, with TRBD1 identical over 8 bases. V shed 5 bases and J 12 bases; nucleotides not matched to a gene: 8. CDR3 size: 12 residues. Germline loops: CDR1 SGHTA, CDR2 FQGNSA. The CDR3 spells CASSPTGVKNTF. CDR3 DNA sequence: TGTGCCAGCAGCCCGACAGGGGTCAAAAACACCTTC. Supplemented by reference TRBV7-2 and TRBJ1-2, the full variable domain reads GAGVSQSPSNKVTEKGKDVELRCDPISGHTALYWYRQSLGQGLEFLIYFQGNSAPDKSGLPSDRFSAERTGGSVSTLTIQRTQQEDSAVYLCASSPTGVKNTFGSGTRLTVV.

The sample holds a few counts of this clonotype. Written as DNA, the CDR3 is TGTGCCACAATGAGGGGTTATAACTATGGCTACACCTTC. This codes for CATMRGYNYGYTF. This chain connects TRBV12-3 or TRBV12-4 to TRBJ1-2; perhaps TRBD1 as D (5 bases). The CDR3 covers 13 residues. Trimming left V 10 bases short and J 1 base short, with 13 bases between.

CDR3 sequence reads: CAISEQGHYGYTF. The CDR3 coding sequence is TGTGCCATCAGTGAACAGGGCCACTATGGCTACACCTTC. The V and J genes are TRBV10-3 and TRBJ1-2, with D perhaps matching TRBD1 (6 bases). CDR1 is ENHRY and CDR2 is SYGVKD in the germline V gene. The CDR3 consists of 13 residues. V lost 3 bases, J lost 3 bases, and 8 bases lay in between.

The CDR3: CSGQGVSNQPQHF. As DNA, the CDR3 is TGCAGTGGACAGGGGGTCAGCAATCAGCCCCAGCATTTT. The V gene is TRBV20-1, the J gene TRBJ1-5; 9 nucleotides line up with TRBD1. This CDR3 region has 13 residues. J was trimmed by 1 base and V by 7 bases; bases with no gene match: 2. Per germline, CDR1 DFQATT and CDR2 SNEGSKA (reference sequence).

This sequence joins TRBV3-1 and TRBJ2-7; TRBD2 might be the D (5 bases). The CDR3 has 16 amino acids. The V end lost 0 bases, the J end lost 3 bases, and 15 bases lay between the germline ends. The germline V gene has CDR1 LGHDT and CDR2 YNNKEL (reference sequence). The CDR3 DNA follows: TGTGCCAGCAGCCAAGATGCTAGCCGGCCAATCTACGAGCAGTACTTC. Amino acid sequence: CASSQDASRPIYEQYF.

The V gene is TRBV7-8, the J gene TRBJ2-3; D is perhaps TRBD2 (5 bases). Trimming cost V 5 bases and J 2 bases, with 17 bases left between them. This CDR3 spans 16 amino acids. Germline V CDR1 and CDR2: SGHVS, FQNEAQ. The CDR3 reads CASSLREGGLTDTQYF. Written as DNA, the CDR3 is TGTGCCAGCAGCCTACGGGAAGGCGGACTCACAGATACGCAGTATTTT.

The rearrangement joins TRBV4-3 to TRBJ1-6; 9 bases are shared with TRBD1. After removal of 2 bases from V and 3 bases from J, the junction contained 8 bases not matched to a gene. CDR1 is LGHNA and CDR2 is YSLEER in the germline V gene. This CDR3 comprises 18 residues. CDR3: CASSQTGQGVLYNSPLHF. Here the CDR3 DNA reads TGCGCCAGCAGCCAAACGGGACAGGGTGTGCTCTATAATTCACCCCTCCACTTT.